The clone carrying this TCR beta chain was seen only a few times. Its antigen is unknown. The record originates from a study of CD8+ T cells in alopecia areata. Overall study findings and caveats: Sequencing of scalp samples also includes resident alphabeta T cells from normal skin. Lesional scalp, notably in alopecia totalis/universalis, had clonality above that of normal scalp.

From germline, CDR1 is SGHRS and CDR2 YFSETQ. Trimming took off 5 bases at V and 1 base at J, with 12 bases between the two ends. The CDR3 totals 15 residues. In a group of about 5 patients, CD4+ cells were sorted into CD25+CD127- cells. Extraction of RNA preceded its reverse transcription into cDNA, which served as the sequencing template. Clones were sequenced by immunoSEQ multiplex PCR, and TCRdb holds only the in-frame ones, with some missing. Of around 20,000 clones in the sample, roughly two thirds were seen once. The sequenced sample was CD4+ Tregs sorted from blood. The receptor comes from a human donor with alopecia areata. This sequence joins TRBV5-1 and TRBJ2-2; tentatively, D is TRBD1 (6 bases). CDR3 coding DNA: TGCGCCAGCAGGGCAGGGGCGCGGAACACCGGGGAGCTGTTTTTT. Amino acids: CASRAGARNTGELFF.